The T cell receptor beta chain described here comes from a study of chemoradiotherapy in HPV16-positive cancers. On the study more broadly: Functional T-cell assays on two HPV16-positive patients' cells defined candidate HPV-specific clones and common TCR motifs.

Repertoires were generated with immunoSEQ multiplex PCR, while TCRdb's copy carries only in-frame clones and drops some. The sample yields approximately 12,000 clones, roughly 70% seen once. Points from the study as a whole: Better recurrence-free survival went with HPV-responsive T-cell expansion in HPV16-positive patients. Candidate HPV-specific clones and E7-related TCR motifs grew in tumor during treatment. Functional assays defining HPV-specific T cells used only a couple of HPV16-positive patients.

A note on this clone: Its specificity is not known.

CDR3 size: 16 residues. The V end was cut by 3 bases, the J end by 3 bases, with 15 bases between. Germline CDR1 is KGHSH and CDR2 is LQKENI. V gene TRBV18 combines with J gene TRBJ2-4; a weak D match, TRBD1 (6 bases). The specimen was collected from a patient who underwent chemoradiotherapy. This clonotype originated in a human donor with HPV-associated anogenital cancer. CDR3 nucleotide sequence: TGTGCCAGCTCACCGGATGACAGGTCGTACAAAAACATTCAGTACTTC. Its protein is CASSPDDRSYKNIQYF.